This record covers a single T cell receptor (beta chain). Its antigen is not known. Germline loops: CDR1 MNHEY, CDR2 SVGEGT. The CDR3 spans 14 residues. Template switching was used to attach UMIs, which incorporated a 6-nucleotide sample barcode. TCRalpha along with TCRbeta cDNA was subjected to two nested PCRs lasting 16 and 9 cycles. TCRdb reprocessed the 5' RACE reads; each CDR3 protein has one entry and no DNA is given. This table holds fewer than 150,000 distinct CDR3 sequences. This entry is derived from a study of monozygotic twins with inflammatory bowel disease. Study results and caveats: Separate T cell subtypes could not be resolved from one another.

The receptor was isolated from a human donor with ulcerative colitis or Crohn's disease, or a healthy co-twin of an affected twin (not recorded which). The sequencing input was blood. The rearrangement uses TRBV6-2 or TRBV6-3 and TRBJ1-5; TCRdb proposes TRBD1, but this gene call is untestable without DNA. The CDR3 sequence: CASSYLGGNQPQHF.